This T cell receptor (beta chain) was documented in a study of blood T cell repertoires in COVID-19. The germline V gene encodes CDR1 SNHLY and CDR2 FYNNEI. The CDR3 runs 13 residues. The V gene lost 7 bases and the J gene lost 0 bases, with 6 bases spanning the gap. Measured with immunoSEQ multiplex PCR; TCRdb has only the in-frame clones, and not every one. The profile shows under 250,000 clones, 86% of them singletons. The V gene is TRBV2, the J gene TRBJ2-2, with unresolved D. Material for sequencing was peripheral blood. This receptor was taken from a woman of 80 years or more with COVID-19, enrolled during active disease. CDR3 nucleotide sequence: TGTGCCAGCAACAACGCGAACACCGGGGAGCTGTTTTTT. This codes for CASNNANTGELFF. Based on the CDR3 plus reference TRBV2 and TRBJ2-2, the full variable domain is EPEVTQTPSHQVTQMGQEVILRCVPISNHLYFYWYRQILGQKVEFLVSFYNNEISEKSEIFDDQFSVERPDGSNFTLKIRSTKLEDSAMYFCASNNANTGELFFGEGSRLTVL.